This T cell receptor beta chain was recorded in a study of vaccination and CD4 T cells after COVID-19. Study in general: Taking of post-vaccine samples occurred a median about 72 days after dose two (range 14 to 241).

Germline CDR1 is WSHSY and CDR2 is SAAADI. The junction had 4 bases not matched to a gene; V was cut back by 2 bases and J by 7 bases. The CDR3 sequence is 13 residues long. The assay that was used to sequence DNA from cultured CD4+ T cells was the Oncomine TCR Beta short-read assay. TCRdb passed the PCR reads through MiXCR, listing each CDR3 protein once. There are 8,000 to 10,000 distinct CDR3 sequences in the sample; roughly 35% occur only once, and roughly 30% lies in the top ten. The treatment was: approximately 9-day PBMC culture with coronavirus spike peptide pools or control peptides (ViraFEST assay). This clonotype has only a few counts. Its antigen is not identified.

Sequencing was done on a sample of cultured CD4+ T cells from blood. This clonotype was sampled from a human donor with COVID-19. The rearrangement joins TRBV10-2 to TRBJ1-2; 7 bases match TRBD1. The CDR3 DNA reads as TGCGCCAGCAGTGAGCCGACAGGGTTTGGCTACACCTTC. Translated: CASSEPTGFGYTF.